Presented here are 12 T cell receptor beta chains from one specimen sequenced in a study of cytomegalovirus exposure and HLA in healthy donors. Sequencing used immunoSEQ multiplex PCR; TCRdb keeps in-frame clones, though not all of them. This sample carries approximately 39,000 clones, around 93% of them seen once, and the ten largest clones take around 3.4%. Sequencing was carried out using PBMCs. The origin of the receptors is a man in his late teens or twenties in good health and CMV-seronegative.

The chain carries TRBV6-4 and TRBJ2-5; D possibly corresponds to TRBD2 (5 bases). CDR3 length equals 16 residues. In germline, CDR1 is MRHNA, CDR2 SNTAGT. V lost 2 bases and J 2 bases, leaving 15 bases between the germline ends. The CDR3 is CASSDERRRIQETQYF. The CDR3 DNA sequence: TGTGCCAGCAGTGACGAGCGACGGAGGATTCAAGAGACCCAGTACTTC.

To note about this clone: The junction and the germline gene differ at one end; a read error may be behind it. The gene calls are TRBV2 and TRBJ2-1, with 9 bases aligning to TRBD2. The CDR3 contains 15 residues. The V gene's germline CDR1 is SNHLY and CDR2 FYNNEI. DNA of the CDR3: TGTGCCAGCAGTGTGGGGAGCGGGGGGTACAGTGAGCAGTTCTTC. It codes for CASSVGSGGYSEQFF. Supplemented by reference TRBV2 and TRBJ2-1, the full variable domain reads EPEVTQTPSHQVTQMGQEVILRCVPISNHLYFYWYRQILGQKVEFLVSFYNNEISEKSEIFDDQFSVERPDGSNFTLKIRSTKLEDSAMYFCASSVGSGGYSEQFFGPGTRLTVL.

J is TRBJ2-2 and V is TRBV6-1; perhaps TRBD1 as D (6 bases). Germline V CDR1 and CDR2: MNHNS, SASEGT. The CDR3 sequence is 16 residues long. V lost 2 bases and J 6 bases, leaving 16 bases between the germline ends. CDR3 residues: CASSETTGPQAGELFF. In nucleotides, the CDR3 is TGTGCCAGCAGTGAAACGACAGGCCCCCAGGCCGGGGAGCTGTTTTTT.

The chain couples TRBV5-4 to TRBJ2-1; the D gene is possibly TRBD2 (8 bases). V was pared by 4 bases and J by 1 base, with 12 bases between. CDR3 size: 15 residues. CDR1 SGHNT and CDR2 YYREEE come from the germline V gene (reference sequence). The CDR3 DNA follows: TGTGCCAGCAGCCGGGAGGGGGCTTCCTACAATGAGCAGTTCTTC. Protein product: CASSREGASYNEQFF.

The V gene is TRBV5-6, the J gene TRBJ2-1, with 11 bases lining up with TRBD2. The junction had 4 bases not matched to a gene; V was cut back by 3 bases and J by 5 bases. CDR1 is SGHDT and CDR2 is YYEEEE in the germline V gene. This CDR3 is 15 amino acids long. The CDR3 is CASSSGTSGHNEQFF. CDR3 in DNA: TGTGCCAGCAGCTCCGGGACTAGCGGACACAATGAGCAGTTCTTC.

This clone was found once. The chain is built from TRBV29-1 and TRBJ1-1; 7 bases match TRBD1. CDR3 length: 13 amino acids. Unmatched junction bases numbered 3, after V lost 4 bases and J lost 1 base. Germline assignment: CDR1 SQVTM and CDR2 ANQGSEA. The CDR3 nucleotides are TGCAGCGTTGCACAGGGGAAGAACACTGAAGCTTTCTTT. Protein product: CSVAQGKNTEAFF.

The chain links TRBV5-1 to TRBJ1-1; 7 bases map to TRBD1. The CDR3 has 15 residues. Germline trimming cut 2 bases from V and 0 bases from J; bases unmatched to any gene: 4. Germline V CDR1 and CDR2: SGHRS, YFSETQ. The CDR3 DNA sequence: TGCGCCAGCAGCTTAAAGACAGGGTTGAACACTGAAGCTTTCTTT. Translating gives CASSLKTGLNTEAFF.

The chain uses TRBV5-1 and TRBJ2-3, with 10 nucleotides matching TRBD2. The CDR3 runs to 18 residues. J gave up 3 bases and V 3 bases, and 13 bases lay outside the gene matches. Germline lookup yields CDR1 SGHRS and CDR2 YFSETQ. As DNA, the CDR3 is TGCGCCAGCAGCTCAAAGGATAGCGGGAGGTCGTTGACAGATACGCAGTATTTT. Translation gives CASSSKDSGRSLTDTQYF.

The rearrangement joins TRBV5-1 to TRBJ2-1, with 8 positions matching TRBD2. Germline V gives CDR1 SGHRS, CDR2 YFSETQ. The ends lost 1 base at V and 5 bases at J; junction bases unmatched: 2. The CDR3 has 14 residues. This CDR3 is CASSLYGRDNEQFF. The CDR3 DNA sequence: TGCGCCAGCAGCTTGTACGGGAGGGACAATGAGCAGTTCTTC.

This clone was seen just once. The chain couples TRBV10-1 to TRBJ2-4; possible D gene TRBD2, 6 bases. CDR1 is WNHNN, CDR2 SYGVQD, per germline (reference sequence). The ends were cut back, 11 bases at V and 7 bases at J, with 12 bases in the middle. The CDR3 extends over 11 amino acids. As DNA, the CDR3 is TGCGCCGTCCCGGAGGGGAACATTCAGTACTTC. Its translation is CAVPEGNIQYF.

V usage is TRBV2 and J usage is TRBJ2-2, with D possibly being TRBD1 (6 bases). This CDR3 has 20 amino acids. The germline CDR1 and CDR2 sequences are SNHLY and FYNNEI. The V and J ends lost 5 bases and 5 bases respectively, with 30 bases between them. CDR3 coding DNA: TGTGCCAGCAGTTTTTACCGACAGTCTACAGGGAAGCCCCAGACCGGGGAGCTGTTTTTT. Translation: CASSFYRQSTGKPQTGELFF.

This CDR3 reads CASSFITATNEKLFF. The DNA of the CDR3 is TGTGCCAGCAGCTTTATCACAGCAACTAATGAAAAACTGTTTTTT. The V and J genes are TRBV7-9 and TRBJ1-4; D is ambiguous. The CDR3 is made up of 15 amino acids. The germline V gene has CDR1 SEHNR and CDR2 FQNEAQ (reference sequence). Trimming removed 3 bases at V and 0 bases at J, with 8 bases between.